These T cell receptor beta chains were read from a single sample in a study of cytomegalovirus exposure and HLA in healthy donors. The table came from immunoSEQ multiplex PCR; TCRdb's copy has only in-frame clones and leaves some out. Among some 150,000 clones listed, around three fifths were seen once. Material for sequencing was PBMCs. The receptor set was obtained from a woman between 25 and 40 years old in good health and CMV-seropositive. The CDR3 runs from the conserved cysteine through the conserved F or W. D genes are given only for firm matches. The size of a clone is reported for some rows only, either as once, few or many, or as a class for expanded clones.

CDR3nt	CDR3aa	j_gene	d_gene	abundance	v_gene
TGTGCCACCACCCTAGTCATGGCCAGGGAACTCCGATTC	CATTLVMARELRF	TRBJ2-7	-	-	TRBV7-9
TGTGCCAGCAGCCCCGGTTCAGATACGCAGTATTTT	CASSPGSDTQYF	TRBJ2-3	-	-	TRBV7-6
TGCAGTGCCGGGGTCTGGGAGCAGTACTTC	CSAGVWEQYF	TRBJ2-7	-	-	TRBV20-1
TGTGCCTGGGGCCCAAATGGCTACACCTTC	CAWGPNGYTF	TRBJ1-2	-	few	TRBV30
TGCGCCAGCACCCTACGTCCTAGCGGCACTTCCGAGCAGTACTTC	CASTLRPSGTSEQYF	TRBJ2-7	TRBD2	few	TRBV4-1
TGTGCCAGCAGCTTGACAGGGTGGGATTCACCCCTCCACTTT	CASSLTGWDSPLHF	TRBJ1-6	TRBD1	-	TRBV7-3
TGTGCCTGGAGTCGGATGCGGGGGGAAAATCAGCCCCAGCATTTT	CAWSRMRGENQPQHF	TRBJ1-5	-	-	TRBV30
TGTGCCACCATGGTTAATAGCGGGTCTGAGATAGCTTTCTTT	CATMVNSGSEIAFF	TRBJ1-1	-	-	TRBV7-2
TGCGCCAGCAGCCCCCCCGGTACAGTCGCCTACAATGAGCAGTTCTTC	CASSPPGTVAYNEQFF	TRBJ2-1	-	-	TRBV4-1
TGTGCCACCAGCAGAGAAGGCGGGCCCTACGAGCAGTACTTC	CATSREGGPYEQYF	TRBJ2-7	-	-	TRBV15
TGTGCCAGCACTGCCAACAGGGGAGGTTCGGGCTATGGCTACACCTTC	CASTANRGGSGYGYTF	TRBJ1-2	TRBD1	-	TRBV27
TGTGCCAGCAGTGTGGGAGATGGGGGCCACGAGCAGTACTTC	CASSVGDGGHEQYF	TRBJ2-7	-	few	TRBV6-1
TGTGCCAGCAGCCTGATGGGGGCTAGTAATTCACCCCTCCACTTT	CASSLMGASNSPLHF	TRBJ1-6	-	-	TRBV14
TGTGCCACCAGCAGAGGAACCTCGTCCAGCGGGCATGAGCAGTTCTTC	CATSRGTSSSGHEQFF	TRBJ2-1	-	-	TRBV15
TGTGCCTGGGGGGCGGCGGATACGCAGTATTTT	CAWGAADTQYF	TRBJ2-3	-	-	TRBV30
TGTGCCAGCAGTGAAAGGGGTTGGGGTAACACTGAAGCTTTCTTT	CASSERGWGNTEAFF	TRBJ1-1	-	-	TRBV2
TGTGCCAGCAGCTTAGCTAGGGGGTGGTGGACTGAAGCTTTCTTT	CASSLARGWWTEAFF	TRBJ1-1	-	-	TRBV7-8
TGTGCCACCAGCAGAGATACTAGCGGGGGGCTAGTAGCCAAAAACATTCAGTACTTC	CATSRDTSGGLVAKNIQYF	TRBJ2-4	TRBD2	-	TRBV15
TGTGCCAGCAGCTTAGGGCAGGGCCGCACAGATACGCAGTATTTT	CASSLGQGRTDTQYF	TRBJ2-3	-	-	TRBV7-3
TGTGCCAGTAGGGACCGGGACAGTTTCGGCTACACCTTC	CASRDRDSFGYTF	TRBJ1-2	TRBD1	-	TRBV19
TGCGCCAGCAGCTACGTCCCGGGACTAGCGGGAAGGTCGGCCGAGCAGTACTTC	CASSYVPGLAGRSAEQYF	TRBJ2-7	TRBD2	-	TRBV4-1
TGTGCCAGCAGTTATTTTTTTTCAGGAACTAATGAGCAGTTCTTC	CASSYFFSGTNEQFF	TRBJ2-1	-	-	TRBV6-5
TGTGCCAGCAGTATGACAGGCGGCAATCAGCCCCAGCATTTT	CASSMTGGNQPQHF	TRBJ1-5	-	few	TRBV9
TGTGCCAGCGGCCCGCTTCAAGAGACCCAGTACTTC	CASGPLQETQYF	TRBJ2-5	-	-	TRBV5-4
TGTGCCAGCAGCTCCGGACAGGTCGACTACGAGCAGTACTTC	CASSSGQVDYEQYF	TRBJ2-7	TRBD1	-	TRBV11-3
TGTGCCAGCTCACCTGGCGCGGGCACTGAAGCTTTCTTT	CASSPGAGTEAFF	TRBJ1-1	-	-	TRBV18
TGTGCCAGCAGCCCAATGACGGATGGGCCCGGGGAGCTGTTTTTT	CASSPMTDGPGELFF	TRBJ2-2	-	-	TRBV28
TGTGCCAGCAAAGCAGTCGGGGAAGGCTACACCTTC	CASKAVGEGYTF	TRBJ1-2	-	few	TRBV6-1
TGTGCCAGCAGCTTACTTCAGGGGAACACTGAAGCTTTCTTT	CASSLLQGNTEAFF	TRBJ1-1	-	-	TRBV7-6
TGTGCCAGCAGCGGAGACAGGGGGCCGACTGGAAACACCATATATTTT	CASSGDRGPTGNTIYF	TRBJ1-3	TRBD1	-	TRBV9
TGTGCCAGCAGCTTGGCCTACAGCAACACTGAAGCTTTCTTT	CASSLAYSNTEAFF	TRBJ1-1	-	-	TRBV5-8
TGTGCCAGCTCACCACCACAGCTCTCCTCTAACTATGGCTACACCTTC	CASSPPQLSSNYGYTF	TRBJ1-2	-	-	TRBV18
TGTGCCAGCAGTTTATTTCTTAGTCCACGGGGGGCCGTCAATCAGCCCCAGCATTTT	CASSLFLSPRGAVNQPQHF	TRBJ1-5	-	-	TRBV28
TGTGCCAGCAGCCCTTCGGGGGGGCAGTACGAGCAGTACTTC	CASSPSGGQYEQYF	TRBJ2-7	TRBD2	-	TRBV5-4
TGTGCCAGCTCACAGATCGAGGACACTGAAGCTTTCTTT	CASSQIEDTEAFF	TRBJ1-1	-	-	TRBV18
TGCGCCAGCAGCTTGGCTCTAGCGGCCTACGAGCAGTACTTC	CASSLALAAYEQYF	TRBJ2-7	TRBD2	-	TRBV5-1
TGTGCCAGCAGCTTAAACAGGGGGACTTCACCCCTCCACTTT	CASSLNRGTSPLHF	TRBJ1-6	TRBD1	few	TRBV7-3
TGCGCCAGCAGCTTGGATGGGGAGGGACCCCTCCACTTT	CASSLDGEGPLHF	TRBJ1-6	-	-	TRBV5-1
TGTGCCAGCAGCGTCCTGGGAGTTGAGCAGCCCCAGCATTTT	CASSVLGVEQPQHF	TRBJ1-5	-	-	TRBV9
TGCAGCGTTGAAACAGCAGGGAAATCATACGAGCAGTACTTC	CSVETAGKSYEQYF	TRBJ2-7	-	-	TRBV29-1
TGTGCCAGCAGTCACGGACAGGTCACTGAAGCTTTCTTT	CASSHGQVTEAFF	TRBJ1-1	TRBD1	few	TRBV6-5
TGTGCCACCGCGGGCCCAGCGGGAGTCAAAAATGAGCAGTTCTTC	CATAGPAGVKNEQFF	TRBJ2-1	TRBD2	-	TRBV15
TGTGCCAGTAGTAGGGGCGGCACCGGGGAGCTGTTTTTT	CASSRGGTGELFF	TRBJ2-2	-	-	TRBV19
TGTGCCAGCAGCTTAGGACTAGCGGGGTGGGATCAAGAGACCCAGTACTTC	CASSLGLAGWDQETQYF	TRBJ2-5	TRBD2	-	TRBV5-8